These T cell receptor beta chains were read from a single sample in a study of shared clonotypes between healthy human individuals. Assay used: immunoSEQ multiplex PCR; TCRdb lists only in-frame clones, some missing. The sample holds millions of clones, 85% to 95% seen once. Source material: naive CD4+ T cells sorted from blood. The receptor source for this set is a man in his late teens or twenties in good health. CDR3s include the opening cysteine and the closing phenylalanine or tryptophan.

V: TRBV18; CDR3: CASSPRAGGGSGLKNTEAFF
V: TRBV4-1; CDR3: CASSQPDGLPREQYF
V: TRBV5-6; CDR3: CASSSGPANSGNTIYF
V: TRBV5-6; CDR3: CASSLDGREETQYF
V: TRBV7-7; CDR3: CAGSLGLQETQYF
V: TRBV6-1; CDR3: CASGILASNTGELFF
V: TRBV11-2; CDR3: CASSLVRGDERNTEAFF
V: TRBV5-1; CDR3: CASSLADSSYEQYF
V: TRBV5-1; CDR3: CASSLALQGFGSPLHF
V: TRBV7-7; CDR3: CASSLDGVETQYF
V: TRBV7-9; CDR3: CASSGRTGAGELFF
V: TRBV10-3; CDR3: CAISIQGQGYYGYTF
V: TRBV6-5; CDR3: CASSADRNYGYTF
V: TRBV2; CDR3: CASSGGGKSTEAFF
V: TRBV7-2; CDR3: CASSFSVGSVETQYF
V: TRBV19; CDR3: CASSINKEAFF
V: TRBV7-2; CDR3: CASSLRIGNQETQYF